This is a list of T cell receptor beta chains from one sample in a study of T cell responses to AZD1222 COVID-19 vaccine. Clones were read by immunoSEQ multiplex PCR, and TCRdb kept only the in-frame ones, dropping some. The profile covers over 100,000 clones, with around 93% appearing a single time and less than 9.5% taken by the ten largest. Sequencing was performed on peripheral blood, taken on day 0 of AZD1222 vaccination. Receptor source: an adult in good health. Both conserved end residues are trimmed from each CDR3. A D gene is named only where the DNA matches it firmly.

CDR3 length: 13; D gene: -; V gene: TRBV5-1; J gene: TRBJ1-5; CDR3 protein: ASSLTGTGNQPQH
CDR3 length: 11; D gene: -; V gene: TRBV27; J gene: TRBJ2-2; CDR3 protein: ASSFGGAGELF
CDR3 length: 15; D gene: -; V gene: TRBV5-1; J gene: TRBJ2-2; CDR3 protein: ASSPSGQAANTGELF
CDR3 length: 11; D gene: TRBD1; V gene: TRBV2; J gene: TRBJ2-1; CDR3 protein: ASNRDRGYEQF
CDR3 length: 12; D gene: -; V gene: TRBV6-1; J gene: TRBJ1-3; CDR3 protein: ASSEDYRTYTIY
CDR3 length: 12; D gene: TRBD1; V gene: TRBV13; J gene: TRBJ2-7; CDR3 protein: ASSSGTGSYEQY
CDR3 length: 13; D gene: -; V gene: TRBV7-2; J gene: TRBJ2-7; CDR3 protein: ASSPRQALSYEQY
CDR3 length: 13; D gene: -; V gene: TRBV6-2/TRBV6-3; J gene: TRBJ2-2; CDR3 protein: ASSHRASNTGELF
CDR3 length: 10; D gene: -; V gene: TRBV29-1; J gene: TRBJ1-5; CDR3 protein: SVEVGNQPQH
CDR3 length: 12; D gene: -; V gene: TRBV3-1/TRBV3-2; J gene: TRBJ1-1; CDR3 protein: ASSHRDPTTEAF
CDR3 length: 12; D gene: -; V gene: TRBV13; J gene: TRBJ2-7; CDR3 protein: ASSLGVGAGEQY